This entry is about one TCR beta chain. The antigen is undetermined. A multiplex PCR was run with 60 Vbeta primers and 13 Jbeta primers. The repertoire was sequenced with immunoSEQ multiplex PCR; TCRdb's copy has only in-frame clones and lacks some. Of about 150,000 clones in the sample, 84% were seen once. These data belong to a study of cytomegalovirus exposure and HLA in healthy donors. Study in general: From donors who were HLA-typed, an early data release held 80 million to 85 million unique TCRs.

Regarding the study as a whole: Of the V segments, some could not be distinguished, including TRBV6-2 and TRBV6-3, and were excluded. Sequencing depth roughly uniform across donors was assumed in presence/absence analyses. Most sequenced TCRs were rare (though some public TCRs occurred in many donors).

The trim removed 2 bases at V and 8 bases at J, leaving 6 bases unmatched. Looked up from germline, CDR1 is SGHKS and CDR2 is YYEKEE (reference sequence). CDR3 length equals 14 residues. The chain is built from TRBV5-5 and TRBJ1-1; the match to TRBD1 covers 10 bases. Sequencing was done on a sample of PBMCs. The sequence was obtained from a boy aged 2-9 years in good health and CMV-seronegative. CDR3 amino acids: CASSFQLTGGEAFF. CDR3 DNA sequence: TGTGCCAGCAGCTTTCAACTGACAGGGGGCGAAGCTTTCTTT.